These 25 T cell receptor beta chains originate from one sample sequenced in a study of T cell responses to AZD1222 COVID-19 vaccine. TCRdb keeps only in-frame clones here, not all; method: immunoSEQ multiplex PCR. There are 130,000 or so clones in the sample; about 86% occur only once, and roughly an eighth lies in the top ten. This specimen consisted of peripheral blood, obtained on day 0 of AZD1222 vaccination. Every receptor here comes from an adult in good health.

This rearrangement joins TRBV7-2 to TRBJ2-7, with 10 bases that match TRBD1. With 4 bases clipped from V and 6 bases from J, the junction kept 12 bases outside the gene matches. Germline assignment: CDR1 SGHTA and CDR2 FQGNSA. The CDR3 is made up of 16 amino acids. The CDR3 DNA reads TGTGCCAGCAGCTCGGGTCCCCCGGGACAGGGGTCCGAGCAGTACTTC. Encoded protein: CASSSGPPGQGSEQYF.

The chain is built from TRBV5-4 and TRBJ2-1; possibly TRBD2 for D (5 bases). This CDR3 is 13 amino acids long. The germline V gene encodes CDR1 SGHNT and CDR2 YYREEE (reference sequence). Trimming stripped 4 bases from V and 7 bases from J, with 12 bases between. CDR3 DNA sequence: TGTGCCAGCAGCGCGCCGGGCGGGAATGAGCAGTTCTTC. Encoded protein: CASSAPGGNEQFF. Based on the CDR3 plus reference TRBV5-4 and TRBJ2-1, the full variable domain is ETGVTQSPTHLIKTRGQQVTLRCSSQSGHNTVSWYQQALGQGPQFIFQYYREEENGRGNFPPRFSGLQFPNYSSELNVNALELDDSALYLCASSAPGGNEQFFGPGTRLTVL.

This rearrangement joins TRBV5-1 to TRBJ2-7, with TRBD1 identical over 9 bases. The CDR3 runs 14 residues. V was pared by 8 bases and J by 7 bases, with 13 bases of the junction left unmatched. Germline CDR1 reads SGHRS; CDR2 reads YFSETQ. The chain's CDR3 is CASTLGQGAGEQYF. The CDR3 coding sequence is TGCGCCAGTACACTGGGACAGGGAGCGGGAGAGCAGTACTTC.

This chain uses TRBV9 with TRBJ2-2, with 7 positions matching TRBD1. The CDR3 consists of 15 residues. V shed 2 bases and J 6 bases; nucleotides not matched to a gene: 7. Germline lookup yields CDR1 SGDLS and CDR2 YYNGEE. The CDR3 DNA is TGTGCCAGCAGCGTTTCACAGGGGTTCCCCGGGGAGCTGTTTTTT. Its translation: CASSVSQGFPGELFF.

The chain recombines TRBV19 with TRBJ1-6, with D perhaps matching TRBD1 (5 bases). V was cut by 6 bases and J by 7 bases, with 16 bases left in between. The germline gives CDR1 LNHDA, CDR2 SQIVND (reference sequence). The CDR3 has 15 residues. The CDR3 nucleotides read TGTGCCAGTAGGAGGGGAGCAATGGAGAATTCACCCCTCCACTTT. It translates to CASRRGAMENSPLHF. The complete variable domain, with remaining parts taken from reference TRBV19 and TRBJ1-6, reads DGGITQSPKYLFRKEGQNVTLSCEQNLNHDAMYWYRQDPGQGLRLIYYSQIVNDFQKGDIAEGYSVSREKKESFPLTVTSAQKNPTAFYLCASRRGAMENSPLHFGNGTRLTVT.

This chain connects TRBV29-1 to TRBJ1-2; D not certain. The CDR3 covers 12 residues. Germline CDR1 is SQVTM and CDR2 is ANQGSEA. V shed 7 bases and J shed 8 bases, with 17 bases lying between them. CDR3 in DNA: TGCAGCGACCGCCGCGGGTCTAGGGGCTACACCTTC. Translated, it gives CSDRRGSRGYTF.

This chain links TRBV29-1 with TRBJ1-3, with no clear D. V gave up 5 bases and J gave up 4 bases, with 15 bases separating them. This CDR3 has 14 amino acids. Germline CDR1 reads SQVTM; CDR2 reads ANQGSEA. CDR3 sequence (DNA): TGCAGCGTTACCCACCCGGGCGACGGAAACACCATATATTTT. Translated: CSVTHPGDGNTIYF.

This clone came up a few times. The V call is TRBV4-2, the J call TRBJ2-1, with 9 bases aligning to TRBD2. Losses at the gene ends were 4 bases for V and 1 base for J; bases not matched to a gene: 5. The CDR3 is 16 amino acids. CDR1 and CDR2 from the germline V gene are LGHNA and YNFKEQ. As DNA, the CDR3 is TGTGCCAGCAGCCGCCGAGCGGGGGGTTCCTACAATGAGCAGTTCTTC. Its protein product is CASSRRAGGSYNEQFF.

This clone has only one observation. The junction shows a germline mismatch at one end, possibly a read error. V is TRBV28 and J is TRBJ1-2; D remains ambiguous. Germline CDR1 is MDHEN and CDR2 is SYDVKM. The CDR3 loop spans 13 amino acids. The CDR3 sequence: CASSPILSRAYAF. The CDR3 nucleotides are TGTGCCAGCAGCCCCATCCTCTCCCGGGCCTACGCCTTC.

This rearrangement joins TRBV28 to TRBJ1-1, with a possible D match to TRBD1 (5 bases). With 7 bases removed from V and 1 base from J, the gap between germline ends came to 16 bases. CDR3 length: 15 residues. CDR1 is MDHEN and CDR2 is SYDVKM in the germline V gene. The CDR3 DNA sequence: TGTGCCAGCACCTCCGGGGGGGAGGGGAACACTGAAGCTTTCTTT. This translates into CASTSGGEGNTEAFF.

This clone was seen once. The V and J genes are TRBV6-2 or TRBV6-3 and TRBJ1-2; tentatively, D is TRBD1 (5 bases). The germline V gene encodes CDR1 MNHEY and CDR2 SVGEGT. Trimming stripped 5 bases from V and 4 bases from J, with 23 bases between. The CDR3 runs to 17 residues. For the CDR3, the DNA is TGTGCCAGCAGTCCCCTCCGGCGGCAGGGTACTACCTATGGCTACACCTTC. Translation: CASSPLRRQGTTYGYTF.

The V call is TRBV11-2, the J call TRBJ2-5, with D hard to call. This CDR3 region has 14 residues. Germline CDR1 reads SGHAT; CDR2 reads FQNNGV. V lost 2 bases, J lost 0 bases, and 7 bases lay in between. The CDR3 nucleotides read TGTGCCAGCAGCTTATTCGGATACCAAGAGACCCAGTACTTC. It codes for CASSLFGYQETQYF. The variable domain in full, completed from reference TRBV11-2 and TRBJ2-5, reads EAGVAQSPRYKIIEKRQSVAFWCNPISGHATLYWYQQILGQGPKLLIQFQNNGVVDDSQLPKDRFSAERLKGVDSTLKIQPAKLEDSAVYLCASSLFGYQETQYFGPGTRLLVL.

This clone was recorded once. The genes are TRBV6-5 and TRBJ1-1; 8 nucleotides match TRBD1. This CDR3 has 15 amino acids. V lost 6 bases to trimming and J lost 3 bases; unmatched junction nucleotides: 9. The germline gives CDR1 MNHEY, CDR2 SVGAGI. In DNA form, the CDR3 reads TGTGCCAGCAGGGACAGGGCGTGGCTGGACACTGAAGCTTTCTTT. It specifies CASRDRAWLDTEAFF.

This clone was detected only a few times. This chain connects TRBV6-1 to TRBJ2-3; TRBD2 matches at 13 bases. This CDR3 has 18 residues. V shed 4 bases and J 0 bases; nucleotides not matched to a gene: 7. In germline, CDR1 is MNHNS, CDR2 SASEGT. The CDR3 sequence: CASSGYGTSGESTDTQYF. CDR3 nucleotides: TGTGCCAGCAGTGGGTATGGGACTAGCGGGGAAAGCACAGATACGCAGTATTTT.

V is TRBV5-8 and J is TRBJ1-6; the match to TRBD1 covers 7 bases. Germline assignment: CDR1 SGHTS and CDR2 YDEGEE. The CDR3 contains 15 residues. V dropped 8 bases and J dropped 0; count of bases not matched to a gene: 5. The CDR3 sequence is CASPDRSSYNSPLHF. The CDR3, as DNA: TGTGCCAGTCCGGACAGGAGCTCCTATAATTCACCCCTCCACTTT.

The chain couples TRBV5-4 to TRBJ1-5, with a weak D call TRBD1 (5 bases). Trimming removed 2 bases from V and 6 bases from J, with 18 bases in between. The CDR3 runs 16 residues. Germline V CDR1 and CDR2: SGHNT, YYREEE (reference sequence). DNA for the CDR3: TGTGCCAGCAGCTTTGGGGGGAATTCGTGGAGTCAGCCCCAGCATTTT. This sequence encodes CASSFGGNSWSQPQHF.

The chain links TRBV10-2 to TRBJ1-1; no firm D call. The CDR3 consists of 13 residues. Germline V gene sequence: CDR1 WSHSY, CDR2 SAAADI. The V end lost 0 bases, the J end lost 0 bases, and 2 bases lay between the germline ends. The DNA for the CDR3 is TGCGCCAGCAGTGAGTCACTGAACACTGAAGCTTTCTTT. It specifies CASSESLNTEAFF.

This clone showed up just a few times. The chain has TRBV9 and TRBJ2-7, with TRBD1 identical over 10 bases. This CDR3 is built from 15 residues. CDR1 SGDLS and CDR2 YYNGEE come from the germline V gene. The J segment lost 3 bases and the V segment lost 4 bases, leaving 7 bases of the junction unmatched. The CDR3 protein is CASSSVDRGFYEQYF. CDR3 nucleotide sequence: TGTGCCAGCAGCAGCGTGGACAGGGGGTTCTACGAGCAGTACTTC.

The genes are TRBV4-1 and TRBJ2-3, with 7 bases matching TRBD2. There are 16 residues in the CDR3. V lost 1 base and J lost 5; bases outside the gene matches: 9. Per the germline V gene, CDR1 is MGHRA and CDR2 is YSYEKL. CDR3 protein: CASSQVGGRAEDTQYF. CDR3 bases: TGCGCCAGCAGCCAAGTGGGTGGGAGGGCCGAAGATACGCAGTATTTT.

CDR3 region: CASSYVNYGYTF. CDR3 DNA sequence: TGTGCCAGCAGTTACGTTAACTATGGCTACACCTTC. V is TRBV6-2 or TRBV6-3 and J is TRBJ1-2; D is uncertain. The germline V gene encodes CDR1 MNHEY and CDR2 SVGEGT. Trimming removed 2 bases at V and 1 base at J, with 2 bases between. The CDR3 covers 12 residues.

The CDR3 DNA reads as TGTGCCTGGAGTGGGGGACTAGCGGTAAACACCGGGGAGCTGTTTTTT. Its protein product is CAWSGGLAVNTGELFF. The chain combines TRBV30 with TRBJ2-2; 11 bases align to TRBD2. The length of the CDR3 is 16 residues. Germline V gene data show CDR1 as GTSNPN and CDR2 as SVGIG (reference sequence). With V trimmed by 1 base and J by 2 bases, 3 bases remained unmatched.

V usage is TRBV25-1 and J usage is TRBJ2-3; 8 bases fit TRBD2. After removal of 6 bases from V and 3 bases from J, the junction contained 5 bases not matched to a gene. CDR3 length: 14 residues. Germline V gene sequence: CDR1 MGHDK, CDR2 SYGVNS. Written as DNA, the CDR3 is TGTGCCAGCAGACGGGAGGGCCTAACAGATACGCAGTATTTT. Residues: CASRREGLTDTQYF.

The rearrangement links TRBV27 to TRBJ2-7; D may correspond to TRBD1 or TRBD2 (11 bases each). Germline V lookup: CDR1 MNHEY, CDR2 SMNVEV (reference sequence). The CDR3 consists of 22 residues. With 5 bases removed from V and 1 base from J, the gap between germline ends came to 36 bases. CDR3 loop: CASSTRTGGSRLAGFTSYEQYF. The CDR3 DNA sequence: TGTGCCAGCAGTACGCGGACAGGGGGCTCGAGACTAGCGGGGTTCACTTCCTACGAGCAGTACTTC.

V is TRBV27 and J is TRBJ2-7, with TRBD2 matching 9 bases. V shed 4 bases, J shed 3 bases, and the junction held 7 bases outside the gene matches. The CDR3 length is 15 residues. The germline gives CDR1 MNHEY, CDR2 SMNVEV (reference sequence). CDR3: CASSSRSGSLYEQYF. The DNA for the CDR3 is TGTGCCAGCAGTTCCCGTAGCGGGAGTCTCTACGAGCAGTACTTC.

This clone was detected once. V usage is TRBV13 and J usage is TRBJ2-5; 7 bases are shared with TRBD2. This CDR3 spans 17 amino acids. Trimming cost V 5 bases and J 2 bases; bases outside gene matches: 14. CDR1 and CDR2 from the germline V gene are PRHDT and FYEKMQ (reference sequence). Here the CDR3 reads CASSPPAGGGSQETQYF. CDR3 nucleotide sequence: TGTGCCAGCAGCCCCCCCGCGGGCGGGGGTTCTCAAGAGACCCAGTACTTC. The complete variable domain, with remaining parts taken from reference TRBV13 and TRBJ2-5, reads AAGVIQSPRHLIKEKRETATLKCYPIPRHDTVYWYQQGPGQDPQFLISFYEKMQSDKGSIPDRFSAQQFSDYHSELNMSSLELGDSALYFCASSPPAGGGSQETQYFGPGTRLLVL.